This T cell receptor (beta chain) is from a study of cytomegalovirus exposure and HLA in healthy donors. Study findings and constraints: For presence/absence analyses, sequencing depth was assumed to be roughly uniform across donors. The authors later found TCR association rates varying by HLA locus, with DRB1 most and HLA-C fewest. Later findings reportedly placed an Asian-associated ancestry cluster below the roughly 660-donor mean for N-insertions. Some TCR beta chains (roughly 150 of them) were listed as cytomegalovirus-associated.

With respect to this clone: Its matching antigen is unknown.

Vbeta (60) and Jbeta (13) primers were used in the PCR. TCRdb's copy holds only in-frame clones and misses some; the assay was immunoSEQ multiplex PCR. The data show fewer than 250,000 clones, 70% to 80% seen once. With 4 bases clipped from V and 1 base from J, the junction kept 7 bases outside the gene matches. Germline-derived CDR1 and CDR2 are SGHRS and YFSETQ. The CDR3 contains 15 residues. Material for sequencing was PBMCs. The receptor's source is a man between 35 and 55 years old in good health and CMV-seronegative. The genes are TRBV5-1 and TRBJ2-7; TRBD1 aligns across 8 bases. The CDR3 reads CASSPGQVGSYEQYF. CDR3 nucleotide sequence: TGCGCCAGCAGCCCGGGACAGGTTGGGTCCTACGAGCAGTACTTC. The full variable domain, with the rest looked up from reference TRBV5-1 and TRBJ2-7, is KAGVTQTPRYLIKTRGQQVTLSCSPISGHRSVSWYQQTPGQGLQFLFEYFSETQRNKGNFPGRFSGRQFSNSRSEMNVSTLELGDSALYLCASSPGQVGSYEQYFGPGTRLTVT.